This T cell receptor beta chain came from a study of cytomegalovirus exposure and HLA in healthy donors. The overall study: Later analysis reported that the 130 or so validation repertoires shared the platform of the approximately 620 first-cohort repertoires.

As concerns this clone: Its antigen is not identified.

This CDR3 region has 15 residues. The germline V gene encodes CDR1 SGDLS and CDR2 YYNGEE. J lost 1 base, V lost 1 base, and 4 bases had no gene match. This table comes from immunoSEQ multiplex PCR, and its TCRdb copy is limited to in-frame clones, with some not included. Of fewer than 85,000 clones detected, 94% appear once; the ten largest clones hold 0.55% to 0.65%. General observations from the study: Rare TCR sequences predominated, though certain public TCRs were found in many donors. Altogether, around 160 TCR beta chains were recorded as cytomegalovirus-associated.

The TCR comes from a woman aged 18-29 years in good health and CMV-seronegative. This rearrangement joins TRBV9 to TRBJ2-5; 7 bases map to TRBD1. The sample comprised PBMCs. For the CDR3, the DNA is TGTGCCAGCAGCGTAATGGGACAGCCCCAAGAGACCCAGTACTTC. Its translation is CASSVMGQPQETQYF.